This is a list of T cell receptor beta chains from one sample in a study of T-cell memory formation after mild COVID-19. TCRdb reprocessed the 5' RACE reads via MiXCR and lists one record per CDR3 protein. The repertoire consists of about 130,000 distinct CDR3 sequences, with around 25% occurring once and the leading ten covering roughly a quarter. The material sequenced was PBMCs or a T cell subset sorted from them (not recorded which). These receptors came from an adult woman who had mild COVID-19 (a few samples of this study predate the infection). Cell type and time point are not known. Both conserved end residues are part of each CDR3. D genes are given only for firm matches. The size field is filled for only some rows; it gives once, few, many or a size class.

clone_size d_call j_call v_call cdr3_nt cdr3_aa
few . TRBJ2-3 TRBV5-5 TGTGCCAGCAGCTTTCTACAGGGAGCCCTCACAGATACGCAGTATTTT CASSFLQGALTDTQYF
. . TRBJ2-1 TRBV15 TGTGCCACCAGCGGCTCGCTAGCGCGTACTCTATCCTACAATGAGCAGTTCTTC CATSGSLARTLSYNEQFF
. . TRBJ2-7 TRBV9 TGTGCCAGCCACGGGACCGTCGTTTACGAGCAGTACTTC CASHGTVVYEQYF
. . TRBJ2-7 TRBV5-5 TGTGCCAGCAGCCGGGGTGAAACGATTCTTGACGAGCAGTACTTC CASSRGETILDEQYF
few TRBD1 TRBJ1-3 TRBV7-2 TGTGCCAGCAGCCTTACAGGGGGAAGTGGAAACACCATATATTTT CASSLTGGSGNTIYF
few . TRBJ2-1 TRBV4-3 TGCGCCAGCAGCCAAGAAAGTCTTGTGGACCACAATGAGCAGTTCTTC CASSQESLVDHNEQFF
. . TRBJ1-2 TRBV29-1 TGCAGCGTTGTTGAGGTTGGGCTCTATGGCTACACCTTC CSVVEVGLYGYTF
. TRBD2 TRBJ2-7 TRBV7-9 TGTGCCAGCAGCTCAACGAGACCCGTAGCGGGGCACCCATACGAGCAGTACTTC CASSSTRPVAGHPYEQYF
many TRBD1 TRBJ2-7 TRBV5-1 TGCGCCAGCAGCTCGACAGGGGTCTACGAGCAGTACTTC CASSSTGVYEQYF
few TRBD2 TRBJ2-1 TRBV4-1 TGCGCCAGCAGCCAAGATCTTACTAGCGGGAACAATGAGCAGTTCTTC CASSQDLTSGNNEQFF
. . TRBJ1-2 TRBV5-5 TGTGCCAGCAGCTTGGGGCAGGGTCACAGTGGCTACACCTTC CASSLGQGHSGYTF
. TRBD2 TRBJ2-7 TRBV11-2 TGTGCCAGCAGCCGGACTAGGGCCTACGAGCAGTACTTC CASSRTRAYEQYF
. . TRBJ1-1 TRBV9 TGTGCCAGCAGTGCAGGGGCTACGAACACTGAAGCTTTCTTT CASSAGATNTEAFF
few TRBD1 TRBJ2-2 TRBV24-1 TGTGCCACCAAACCGGGACAGGGGGCTTCCGGGGAGCTGTTTTTT CATKPGQGASGELFF
few TRBD2 TRBJ2-3 TRBV19 TGTGCCAGTAGCCTGACTAGCTCTTTAGGAGATACGCAGTATTTT CASSLTSSLGDTQYF
. . TRBJ2-7 TRBV4-1 TGCGCCAGCAGCCAAATGTTAGCAGGGAACTACGAGCAGTACTTC CASSQMLAGNYEQYF
few . TRBJ2-3 TRBV10-3 TGTGCCATCAGTGATGGCGGGGCCGCCACAGATACGCAGTATTTT CAISDGGAATDTQYF
few TRBD2 TRBJ2-1 TRBV12-3/TRBV12-4 TGTGCCAGCAGTTCCCCAGCGGGGGGCCAGGGAGAGCAGTTCTTC CASSSPAGGQGEQFF
. TRBD2 TRBJ2-7 TRBV29-1 TGCAGCGTTGAAGGGCATAGCGGGAGAGGCTACGAGCAGTACTTC CSVEGHSGRGYEQYF
. TRBD2 TRBJ2-1 TRBV11-1 TGTGCCAGCAGCACCGGCGGGAGTGTAGCGGGGAGGTTCCAGTTCTTC CASSTGGSVAGRFQFF
. . TRBJ2-7 TRBV5-1 TGCGCCAGCAGCGAAGACAGTGCCTACGAGCAGTACTTC CASSEDSAYEQYF
. . TRBJ2-1 TRBV2 TGTGCCAGCAGTGAAGCGAGTTCCCCGAACAATGAGCAGTTCTTC CASSEASSPNNEQFF
few . TRBJ2-3 TRBV6-2/TRBV6-3 TGTGCCAGCGGCCCGGGGGATACGCAGTATTTT CASGPGDTQYF
. . TRBJ2-7 TRBV4-1 TGCGCCAGCAGCCAAGACTGGGCCGGCGAGCAGTACTTC CASSQDWAGEQYF
many TRBD2 TRBJ2-1 TRBV27 TGTGCCAGCATCCGGACTAGCGGGTTATACAATGAGCAGTTCTTC CASIRTSGLYNEQFF